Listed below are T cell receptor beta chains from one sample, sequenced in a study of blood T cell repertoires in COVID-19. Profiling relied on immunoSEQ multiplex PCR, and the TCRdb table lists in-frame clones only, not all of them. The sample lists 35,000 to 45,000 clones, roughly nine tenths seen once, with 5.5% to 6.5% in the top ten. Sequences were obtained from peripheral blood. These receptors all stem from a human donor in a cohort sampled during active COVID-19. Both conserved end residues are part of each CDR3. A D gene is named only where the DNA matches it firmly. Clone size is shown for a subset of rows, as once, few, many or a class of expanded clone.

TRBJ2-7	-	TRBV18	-	CASSPVKSGLGYEQYF	TGTGCCAGCTCACCAGTAAAGAGCGGGCTGGGCTACGAGCAGTACTTC
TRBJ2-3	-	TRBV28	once	CASSFRLPGADTQYF	TGTGCCAGCAGTTTTAGGCTCCCGGGAGCGGATACGCAGTATTTT
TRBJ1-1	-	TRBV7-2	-	CASSLAASGPTEAFF	TGTGCCAGCAGCTTAGCAGCGTCAGGGCCTACTGAAGCTTTCTTT
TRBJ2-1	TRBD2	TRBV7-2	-	CASSSREASGTNEQFF	TGTGCCAGCAGCTCCAGGGAGGCTAGCGGGACCAATGAGCAGTTCTTC
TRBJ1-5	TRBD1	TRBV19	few	CASSGDRGNQPQHF	TGTGCCAGTAGTGGGGACAGGGGCAATCAGCCCCAGCATTTT
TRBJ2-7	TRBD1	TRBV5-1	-	CASSVIGTGDEQYF	TGCGCCAGCAGCGTGATCGGGACAGGCGACGAGCAGTACTTC
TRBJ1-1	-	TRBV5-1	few	CASSPLGTANTEAFF	TGCGCCAGCAGCCCCTTGGGGACTGCGAACACTGAAGCTTTCTTT
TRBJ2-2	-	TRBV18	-	CASPTHHGPGAGTGELFF	TGTGCCAGCCCAACTCACCATGGTCCGGGAGCGGGCACCGGGGAGCTGTTTTTT
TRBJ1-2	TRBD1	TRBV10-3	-	CATNRDRGQSNYGYTF	TGTGCCACGAACCGGGACAGGGGGCAGAGTAACTATGGCTACACCTTC
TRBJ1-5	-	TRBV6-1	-	CASSEGQGIRHEPQHF	TGTGCCAGCAGTGAAGGTCAGGGAATTCGCCATGAGCCCCAGCATTTT
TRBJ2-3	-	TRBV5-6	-	CASSLSGTDTQYF	TGTGCCAGCAGCTTGTCTGGCACAGATACGCAGTATTTT
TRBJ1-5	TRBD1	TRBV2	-	CASRGGQGGNQPQHF	TGTGCCAGCAGGGGGGGACAGGGTGGCAATCAGCCCCAGCATTTT
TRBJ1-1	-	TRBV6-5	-	CASSYLLNTEAFF	TGTGCCAGCAGTTATCTGTTGAACACTGAAGCTTTCTTT
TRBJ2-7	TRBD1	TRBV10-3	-	CAINDRGSYEQYF	TGTGCCATCAACGACAGGGGGTCCTACGAGCAGTACTTC